The rows below give T cell receptor beta chains drawn from one sample of a study of T cells expressing NK-cell markers. TCRdb re-called the 5' RACE reads and catalogs CDR3 proteins one per entry, DNA excluded. The sample features about 260,000 distinct CDR3 sequences, with more than 3.5% in its top ten. Material: blood T cells: a sorted CD56 or NKG2C T cell subset, CD4+ or CD8+ T cells, or bulk PBMC T cells (not recorded which). These TCRs come from a woman aged 18 to 75 in good health. CDR3s include the opening cysteine and the closing phenylalanine or tryptophan. Each record gives: V gene, J gene, CDR3 length, CDR3 protein.

TRBV4-3,TRBJ1-4,17,CASSRGIRGTDNEKLFF
TRBV5-4,TRBJ1-4,14,CASSGGTGTEKLFF
TRBV6-1,TRBJ1-1,15,CASSPRALRDTEAFF
TRBV15,TRBJ2-3,15,CATSSRGQGPDTQYF
TRBV20-1,TRBJ2-3,11,CSARGENTQYF
TRBV18,TRBJ1-5,15,CASSPPGLGNQPQHF
TRBV3-1,TRBJ1-5,14,CASSRKGANQPQHF
TRBV9,TRBJ2-3,17,CASSVAQTGLGTDTQYF
TRBV5-1,TRBJ2-1,16,CASSFREAGVYNEQFF
TRBV20-1,TRBJ1-4,11,CSVGRGEKLFF
TRBV5-1,TRBJ1-1,16,CASSSGRTGGNTEAFF
TRBV9,TRBJ1-6,15,CASSVDPQGQAPLHF
TRBV7-2,TRBJ2-5,15,CASSLVLGQKETQYF
TRBV7-8,TRBJ2-3,15,CASSLGQGSTDTQYF
TRBV29-1,TRBJ2-1,15,CSVEGLAGVGNEQFF
TRBV28,TRBJ2-7,16,CASSLPTSGGTWGQYF
TRBV20-1,TRBJ2-1,12,CSALAGVNEQFF
TRBV7-3,TRBJ2-1,16,CASSPGLRNSYNEQFF
TRBV28,TRBJ2-1,16,CASSSPSSGKDNEQFF
TRBV27,TRBJ1-5,14,CASSKQGAGQPQHF
TRBV6-5,TRBJ1-2,14,CASKLEGGSYGYTF
TRBV7-9,TRBJ2-5,15,CASSLQGRWGETQYF
TRBV7-2,TRBJ1-2,15,CASSRQSRGFDGYTF
TRBV18,TRBJ1-4,14,CASSSTQANEKLFF
TRBV20-1,TRBJ2-3,17,CSAVAGPHRRATDTQYF
TRBV6-6,TRBJ2-5,11,CASSNPETQYF
TRBV10-3,TRBJ2-3,14,CAISRTSGEDTQYF
TRBV20-1,TRBJ2-2,14,CSARGHANTGELFF
TRBV6-2/TRBV6-3,TRBJ2-3,18,CASSYPRSRTLLGDTQYF
TRBV12-3/TRBV12-4,TRBJ2-5,14,CASSTGTRMETQYF
TRBV15,TRBJ2-7,15,CATSRDSAGSYEQYF
TRBV11-2,TRBJ2-3,15,CASSFKSRGTDTQYF
TRBV28,TRBJ2-7,17,CASSLYGLAGELYEQYF
TRBV7-7,TRBJ2-5,15,CASSLEGAYGETQYF
TRBV9,TRBJ2-3,12,CASSEQTDTQYF
TRBV7-2,TRBJ1-4,16,CASSLNPGRNGEKLFF
TRBV18,TRBJ1-5,14,CASSPTGGVMPQHF
TRBV7-7,TRBJ1-1,13,CASSRMDGTEAFF
TRBV28,TRBJ1-2,15,CASSFRGLLNYGYTF
TRBV27,TRBJ2-3,16,CASSRLAGGRADTQYF
TRBV7-2,TRBJ1-1,13,CASSIDSYTEAFF
TRBV14,TRBJ2-1,15,CASSHGLPSYNEQFF
TRBV4-3,TRBJ2-3,16,CASSQIAGGPTDTQYF
TRBV5-1,TRBJ1-2,16,CASRGQSQASNYGYTF
TRBV19,TRBJ2-3,15,CASSPRDFSPHTQYF
TRBV7-2,TRBJ2-7,15,CASSSDWTSGRGRYF
TRBV10-3,TRBJ2-1,14,CAISGDRRGDEQFF
TRBV6-2/TRBV6-3,TRBJ2-5,14,CASRLAGGRETQYF
TRBV29-1,TRBJ2-1,14,CSVGRGGSYNEQFF
TRBV7-2,TRBJ1-3,16,CASSQWRGRSGNTIYF
TRBV27,TRBJ2-2,18,CASSLSRVGDLNTGELFF
TRBV4-2,TRBJ2-1,16,CASSQEGLAGFNEQFF
TRBV12-3/TRBV12-4,TRBJ2-5,16,CASRPGLGQVQETQYF
TRBV6-5,TRBJ2-1,15,CASSYDLGTNNEQFF
TRBV30,TRBJ2-3,13,CAWMREAEDTQYF